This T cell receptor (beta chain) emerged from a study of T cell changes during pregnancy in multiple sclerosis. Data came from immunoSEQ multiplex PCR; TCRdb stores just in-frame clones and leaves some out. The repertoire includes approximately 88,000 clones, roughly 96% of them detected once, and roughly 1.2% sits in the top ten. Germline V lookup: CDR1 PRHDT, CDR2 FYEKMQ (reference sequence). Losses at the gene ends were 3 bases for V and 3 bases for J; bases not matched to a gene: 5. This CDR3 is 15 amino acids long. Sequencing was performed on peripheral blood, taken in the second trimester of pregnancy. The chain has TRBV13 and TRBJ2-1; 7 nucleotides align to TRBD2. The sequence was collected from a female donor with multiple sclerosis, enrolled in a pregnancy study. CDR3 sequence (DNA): TGTGCCAGCAGCTTGCCTAGCGGACGCTACAATGAGCAGTTCTTC. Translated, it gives CASSLPSGRYNEQFF.